The clone carrying this TCR beta chain was recorded only once. The target antigen is unknown. Profiled with immunoSEQ multiplex PCR; TCRdb holds only in-frame clones, not every one. The sample contains about 100,000 clones, about 88% of which appear only once. This sample stems from a study of T cell responses to AZD1222 COVID-19 vaccine. Study outcomes and limitations: Epitopes outside B.1.351 and B.1.1.7 mutated regions reportedly drew nearly half of spike TCRs. Clonal diversity may have been underestimated, and the donors were mostly white British, with more females than males. The breadth and depth of Spike-specific TCRs increased once two AZD1222 doses had been given.

The CDR3 runs to 15 residues. This specimen was peripheral blood, taken on day 0 of AZD1222 vaccination. This sequence joins TRBV21-1 and TRBJ1-1; TRBD1, the table's D call, lacks a check against the DNA. TRBV21-1 is annotated as a pseudogene. This sequence originates from an adult in good health. The CDR3 reads CASTRVPASNTEAFF. The CDR3 DNA follows: TGTGCCAGCACCAGGGTCCCAGCCTCGAACACTGAAGCTTTCTTT.